This T cell receptor beta chain emerged from a study of blood T cell repertoires in COVID-19. This CDR3 spans 15 amino acids. V lost 3 bases and J lost 0, with 9 bases in between. CDR1 and CDR2 (germline): MDHEN, SYDVKM. Study processing details: Nucleated cell counts were estimated from reference gene primer amplification. Here immunoSEQ multiplex PCR was the method, and the copy in TCRdb shows in-frame clones only, minus some. V, J and clone size were drawn from that table, and D and trimming were deduced from the DNA. The sample has 350,000 to 450,000 clones; around 92% are singletons. This TCR derives from a man aged 35-49 years with acute or convalescent COVID-19. Sequencing input: peripheral blood. This chain links TRBV28 with TRBJ1-3; D remains unclear. CDR3 residues: CASSFGLGSGNTIYF. For the CDR3, the DNA is TGTGCCAGCAGTTTTGGGCTGGGCTCTGGAAACACCATATATTTT.